This T cell receptor beta chain was captured in a study of cytomegalovirus exposure and HLA in healthy donors. Study in general: Earlier work reported approximately 100 million unique TCR beta sequences from roughly 180 million T cells. Findings of the study overall: It was likely that a cluster of highly shared sequence variants was a sequencing artifact. In an earlier analysis, about 87% or about 30%: the productive usage of most TCR beta V segments. The study labeled fewer than 200 TCR beta chains cytomegalovirus-associated.

The PCR made use of 60 Vbeta and 13 Jbeta primers. This table comes from immunoSEQ multiplex PCR, and its TCRdb copy is limited to in-frame clones, with some not included. This sample has 150,000 to 200,000 clones; roughly four fifths occur once, and the top ten carry 1.9%. Note on this clone: The antigen remains undetermined.

Looked up from germline, CDR1 is SNHLY and CDR2 is FYNNEI. V was cut by 8 bases and J by 2 bases, with 9 bases left in between. The CDR3 consists of 12 residues. The receptor was isolated from a woman under 30 in good health and CMV-seronegative. The sequencing sample was made of PBMCs. This chain connects TRBV2 to TRBJ2-5; D ambiguous. CDR3 DNA: TGTGCCAGCCGGCGCGGACAAGAGACCCAGTACTTC. It translates to CASRRGQETQYF. Variable domain in full (rest from reference TRBV2 and TRBJ2-5): EPEVTQTPSHQVTQMGQEVILRCVPISNHLYFYWYRQILGQKVEFLVSFYNNEISEKSEIFDDQFSVERPDGSNFTLKIRSTKLEDSAMYFCASRRGQETQYFGPGTRLLVL.